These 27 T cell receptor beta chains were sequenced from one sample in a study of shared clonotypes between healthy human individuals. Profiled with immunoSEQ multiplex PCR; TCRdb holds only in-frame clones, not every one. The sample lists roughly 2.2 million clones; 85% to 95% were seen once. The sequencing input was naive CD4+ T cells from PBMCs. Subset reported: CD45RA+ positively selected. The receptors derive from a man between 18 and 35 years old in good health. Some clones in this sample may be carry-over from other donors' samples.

This CDR3 reads CASLGGAEYEQYF. In nucleotides, the CDR3 is TGTGCCAGCCTGGGGGGAGCGGAATACGAGCAGTACTTC. The chain is built from TRBV7-2 and TRBJ2-7; possibly TRBD2 for D (6 bases). Germline V gene lookup returns CDR1 SGHTA and CDR2 FQGNSA. The germline V and J ends were trimmed by 8 bases and 4 bases, with 15 bases remaining between them. The CDR3 has 13 amino acids. The whole variable domain, filled in from reference TRBV7-2 and TRBJ2-7, reads GAGVSQSPSNKVTEKGKDVELRCDPISGHTALYWYRQSLGQGLEFLIYFQGNSAPDKSGLPSDRFSAERTGGSVSTLTIQRTQQEDSAVYLCASLGGAEYEQYFGPGTRLTVT.

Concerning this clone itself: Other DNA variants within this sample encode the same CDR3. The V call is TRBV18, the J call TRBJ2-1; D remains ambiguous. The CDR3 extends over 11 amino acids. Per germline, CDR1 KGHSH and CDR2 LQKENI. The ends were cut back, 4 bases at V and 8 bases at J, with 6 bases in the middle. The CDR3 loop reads CASSLLDEQFF. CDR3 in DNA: TGTGCCAGCTCACTACTGGATGAGCAGTTCTTC.

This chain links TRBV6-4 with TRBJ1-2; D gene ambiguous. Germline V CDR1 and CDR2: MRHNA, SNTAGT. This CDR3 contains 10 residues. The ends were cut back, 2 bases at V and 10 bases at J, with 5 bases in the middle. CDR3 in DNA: TGTGCCAGCAGTGACCGGGACTACACCTTC. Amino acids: CASSDRDYTF.

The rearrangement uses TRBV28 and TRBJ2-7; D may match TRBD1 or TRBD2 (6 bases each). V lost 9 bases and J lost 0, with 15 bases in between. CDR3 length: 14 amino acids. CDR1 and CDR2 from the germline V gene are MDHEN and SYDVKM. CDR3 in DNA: TGTGCCAGTGTGGTAGGGGGAGGCTCCTACGAGCAGTACTTC. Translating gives CASVVGGGSYEQYF.

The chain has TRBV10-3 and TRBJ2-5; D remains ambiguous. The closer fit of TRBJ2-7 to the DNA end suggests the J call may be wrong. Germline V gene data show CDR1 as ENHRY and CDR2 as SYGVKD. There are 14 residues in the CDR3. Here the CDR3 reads CAISDSSGSYEQYF. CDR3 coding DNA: TGTGCCATCAGTGATAGTTCGGGTTCGTACGAGCAGTACTTC.

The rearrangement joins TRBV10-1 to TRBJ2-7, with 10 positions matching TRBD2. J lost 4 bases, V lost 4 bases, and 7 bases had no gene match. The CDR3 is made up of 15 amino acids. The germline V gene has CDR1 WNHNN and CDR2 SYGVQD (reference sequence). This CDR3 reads CASSGRTSGSYEQYF. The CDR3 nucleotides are TGCGCCAGCAGTGGCAGGACTAGCGGATCTTACGAGCAGTACTTC.

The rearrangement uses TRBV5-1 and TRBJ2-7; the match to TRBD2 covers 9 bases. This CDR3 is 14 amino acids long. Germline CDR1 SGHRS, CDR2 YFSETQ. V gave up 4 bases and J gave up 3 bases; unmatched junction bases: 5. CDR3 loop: CASSVAGGGYEQYF. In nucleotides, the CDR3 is TGCGCCAGCAGCGTCGCGGGAGGGGGCTACGAGCAGTACTTC.

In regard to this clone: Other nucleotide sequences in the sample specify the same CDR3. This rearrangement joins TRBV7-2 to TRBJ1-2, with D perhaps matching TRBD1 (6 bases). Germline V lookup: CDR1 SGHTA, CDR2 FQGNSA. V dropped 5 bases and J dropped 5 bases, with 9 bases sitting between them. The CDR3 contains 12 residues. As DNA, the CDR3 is TGTGCCAGCAGCCTACAGGGTTATGGCTACACCTTC. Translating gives CASSLQGYGYTF.

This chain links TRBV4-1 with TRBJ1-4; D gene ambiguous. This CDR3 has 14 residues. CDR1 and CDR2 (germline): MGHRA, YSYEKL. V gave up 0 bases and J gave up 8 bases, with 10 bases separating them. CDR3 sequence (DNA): TGCGCCAGCAGCCAAGAAAGGATCAGGGAAAAACTGTTTTTT. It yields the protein CASSQERIREKLFF.

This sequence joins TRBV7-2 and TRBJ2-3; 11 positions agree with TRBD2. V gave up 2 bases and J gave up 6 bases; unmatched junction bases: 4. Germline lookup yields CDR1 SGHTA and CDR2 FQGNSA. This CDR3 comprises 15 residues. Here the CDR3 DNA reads TGTGCCAGCAGCTTAAATCCTAGCGGGAGGGATACGCAGTATTTT. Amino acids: CASSLNPSGRDTQYF. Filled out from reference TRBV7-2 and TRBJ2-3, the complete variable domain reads GAGVSQSPSNKVTEKGKDVELRCDPISGHTALYWYRQSLGQGLEFLIYFQGNSAPDKSGLPSDRFSAERTGGSVSTLTIQRTQQEDSAVYLCASSLNPSGRDTQYFGPGTRLTVL.

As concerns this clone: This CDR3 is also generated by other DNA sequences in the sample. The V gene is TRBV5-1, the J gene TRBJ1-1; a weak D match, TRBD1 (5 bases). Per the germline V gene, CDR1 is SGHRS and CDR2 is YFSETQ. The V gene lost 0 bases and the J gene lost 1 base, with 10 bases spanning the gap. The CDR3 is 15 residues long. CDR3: CASSLAGGANTEAFF. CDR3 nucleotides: TGCGCCAGCAGCTTGGCTGGAGGGGCGAACACTGAAGCTTTCTTT.

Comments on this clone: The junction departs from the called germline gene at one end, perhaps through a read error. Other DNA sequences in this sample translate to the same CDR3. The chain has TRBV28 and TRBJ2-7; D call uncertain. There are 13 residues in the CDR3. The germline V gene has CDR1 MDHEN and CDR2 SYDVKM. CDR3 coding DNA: TGTGCCAGCAGTTTAGAGGTTCCCTCCGAGCAGTACTTT. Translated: CASSLEVPSEQYF. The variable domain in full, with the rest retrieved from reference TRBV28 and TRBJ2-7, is DVKVTQSSRYLVKRTGEKVFLECVQDMDHENMFWYRQDPGLGLRLIYFSYDVKMKEKGDIPEGYSVSREKKERFSLILESASTNQTSMYLCASSLEVPSEQYFGPGTRLTVT.

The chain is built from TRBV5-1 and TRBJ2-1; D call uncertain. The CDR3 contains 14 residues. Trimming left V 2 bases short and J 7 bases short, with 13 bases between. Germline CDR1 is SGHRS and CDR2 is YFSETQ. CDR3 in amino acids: CASSLIAALNEQFF. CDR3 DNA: TGCGCCAGCAGCTTAATAGCAGCCTTGAATGAGCAGTTCTTC.

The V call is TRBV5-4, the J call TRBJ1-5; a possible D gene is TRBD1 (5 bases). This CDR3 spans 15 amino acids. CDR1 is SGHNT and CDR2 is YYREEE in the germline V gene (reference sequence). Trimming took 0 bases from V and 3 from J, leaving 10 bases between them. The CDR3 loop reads CASSLAGTVNQPQHF. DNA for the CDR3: TGTGCCAGCAGCTTGGCCGGGACGGTCAATCAGCCCCAGCATTTT.

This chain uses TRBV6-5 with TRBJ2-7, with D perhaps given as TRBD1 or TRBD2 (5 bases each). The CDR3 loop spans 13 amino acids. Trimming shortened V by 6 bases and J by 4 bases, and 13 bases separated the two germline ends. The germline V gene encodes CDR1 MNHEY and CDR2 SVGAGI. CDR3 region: CASRGDPRYEQYF. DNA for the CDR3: TGTGCCAGCAGAGGGGACCCAAGATACGAGCAGTACTTC.

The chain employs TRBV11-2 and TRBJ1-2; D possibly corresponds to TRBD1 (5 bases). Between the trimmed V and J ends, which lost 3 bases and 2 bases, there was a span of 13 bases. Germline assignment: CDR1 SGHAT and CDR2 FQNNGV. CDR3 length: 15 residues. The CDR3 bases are TGTGCCAGCAGCTTCCTTCGGCCAGGGAACTATGGCTACACCTTC. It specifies CASSFLRPGNYGYTF.

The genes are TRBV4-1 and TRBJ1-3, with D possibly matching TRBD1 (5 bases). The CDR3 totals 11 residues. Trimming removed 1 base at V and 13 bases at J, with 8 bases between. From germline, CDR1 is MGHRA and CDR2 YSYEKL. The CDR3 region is CASSQGDRIYF. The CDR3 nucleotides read TGCGCCAGCAGCCAAGGGGACCGGATATATTTT.

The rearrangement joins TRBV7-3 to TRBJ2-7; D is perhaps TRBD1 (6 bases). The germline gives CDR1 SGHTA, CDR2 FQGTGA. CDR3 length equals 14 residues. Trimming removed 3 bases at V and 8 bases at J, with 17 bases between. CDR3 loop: CASSFTPQGSQQYF. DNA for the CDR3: TGTGCCAGCAGCTTTACCCCCCAGGGGTCCCAGCAGTACTTC.

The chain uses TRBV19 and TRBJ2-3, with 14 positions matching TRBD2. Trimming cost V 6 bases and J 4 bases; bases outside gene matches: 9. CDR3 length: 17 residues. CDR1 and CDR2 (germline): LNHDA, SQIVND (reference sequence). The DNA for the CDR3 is TGTGCCAGTAGCCGACTAGCGGGAGGGCCCTCCCCAGATACGCAGTATTTT. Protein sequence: CASSRLAGGPSPDTQYF.

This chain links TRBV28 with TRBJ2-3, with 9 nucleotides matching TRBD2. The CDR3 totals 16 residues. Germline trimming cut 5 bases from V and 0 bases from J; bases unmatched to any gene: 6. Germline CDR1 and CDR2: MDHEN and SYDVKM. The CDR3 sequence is CASSGLAGTSTDTQYF. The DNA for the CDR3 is TGTGCCAGCAGTGGCCTAGCGGGAACAAGCACAGATACGCAGTATTTT.

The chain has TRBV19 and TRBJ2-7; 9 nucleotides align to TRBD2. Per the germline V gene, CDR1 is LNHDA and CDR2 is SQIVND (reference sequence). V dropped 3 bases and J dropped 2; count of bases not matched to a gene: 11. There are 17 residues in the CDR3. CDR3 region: CASSIRLPAGGPYEQYF. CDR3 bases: TGTGCCAGTAGTATTCGGCTCCCCGCGGGAGGGCCCTACGAGCAGTACTTC.

Here the CDR3 reads CASSLAGLVSDTQYF. The CDR3 region has the DNA TGTGCCAGCAGCTTAGCAGGACTAGTTTCAGATACGCAGTATTTT. This chain uses TRBV7-2 with TRBJ2-3, with 7 bases fitting TRBD2. The V and J ends lost 0 bases and 4 bases, in that order; junction bases with no gene match: 4. The CDR3 has 15 amino acids. Germline assignment: CDR1 SGHTA and CDR2 FQGNSA.

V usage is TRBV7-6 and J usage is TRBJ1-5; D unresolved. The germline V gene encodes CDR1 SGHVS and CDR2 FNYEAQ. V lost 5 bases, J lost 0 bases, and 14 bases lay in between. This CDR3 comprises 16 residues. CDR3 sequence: CASSVGPPASNQPQHF. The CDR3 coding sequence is TGTGCCAGCAGCGTGGGCCCGCCCGCTAGCAATCAGCCCCAGCATTTT.

DNA of the CDR3: TGTGCCAGCAGCCAAGAAAGTACACGATTTGAAAAACTGTTTTTT. It yields the protein CASSQESTRFEKLFF. V is TRBV4-2 and J is TRBJ1-4; D uncertain. The CDR3 consists of 15 residues. In germline, CDR1 is LGHNA, CDR2 YNFKEQ. V was shortened by 0 bases and J by 7 bases, with 12 bases between the two germline ends.

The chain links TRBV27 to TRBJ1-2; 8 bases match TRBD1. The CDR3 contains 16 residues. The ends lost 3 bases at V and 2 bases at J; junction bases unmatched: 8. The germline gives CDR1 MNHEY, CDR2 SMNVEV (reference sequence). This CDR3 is CASSFSTRQGNYGYTF. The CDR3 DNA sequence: TGTGCCAGCAGTTTCTCTACGCGACAGGGGAACTATGGCTACACCTTC.

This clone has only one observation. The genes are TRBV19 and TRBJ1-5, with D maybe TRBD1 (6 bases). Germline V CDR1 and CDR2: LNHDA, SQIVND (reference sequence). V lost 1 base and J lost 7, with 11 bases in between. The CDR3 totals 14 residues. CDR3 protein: CASSIVGGGQPQHF. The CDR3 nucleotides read TGTGCCAGTAGTATAGTAGGAGGGGGACAGCCCCAGCATTTT. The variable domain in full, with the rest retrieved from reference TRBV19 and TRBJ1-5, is DGGITQSPKYLFRKEGQNVTLSCEQNLNHDAMYWYRQDPGQGLRLIYYSQIVNDFQKGDIAEGYSVSREKKESFPLTVTSAQKNPTAFYLCASSIVGGGQPQHFGDGTRLSIL.

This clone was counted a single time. The CDR3 sequence is CASSFSVAGDYYF. The CDR3, as DNA: TGTGCCAGCAGTTTTAGTGTAGCGGGAGATTACTACTTC. This chain uses TRBV27 with TRBJ2-7; 9 bases are a match to TRBD2. The CDR3 loop spans 13 amino acids. Germline CDR1 reads MNHEY; CDR2 reads SMNVEV (reference sequence). The ends lost 3 bases at V and 13 bases at J; junction bases unmatched: 10.